This T cell receptor (beta chain) was retrieved from a study of blood T cells in healthy people across ages. Study outcomes and limitations: Whereas aged donors had fewer naive CD4+ cells, long-lived donors had more of them and higher diversity.

V lost 6 bases, J lost 6 bases, and 11 bases stayed unmatched. This CDR3 is built from 14 residues. This clonotype was recorded a few times. The antigen is undetermined. Primers used in a second PCR of roughly 6 to 11 cycles were a sample-barcoded 5' primer and a J-beta primer mix. Template switching added a 12-random-nucleotide identifier to every cDNA molecule. TCRdb re-derived calls from the 5' RACE reads in MiXCR, one entry per CDR3 protein. The table shows roughly 730,000 distinct CDR3 sequences, with approximately 53% occurring only once. The origin of this receptor is a middle-aged man in good health. The chain has TRBV12-3 or TRBV12-4 and TRBJ2-7; TRBD2 aligns across 7 bases. What was sequenced was blood. Here the CDR3 DNA reads TGTGCCAGCAGACTGGGGGGGGTTCCGTCCGAGCAGTACTTC. This gives the protein CASRLGGVPSEQYF.